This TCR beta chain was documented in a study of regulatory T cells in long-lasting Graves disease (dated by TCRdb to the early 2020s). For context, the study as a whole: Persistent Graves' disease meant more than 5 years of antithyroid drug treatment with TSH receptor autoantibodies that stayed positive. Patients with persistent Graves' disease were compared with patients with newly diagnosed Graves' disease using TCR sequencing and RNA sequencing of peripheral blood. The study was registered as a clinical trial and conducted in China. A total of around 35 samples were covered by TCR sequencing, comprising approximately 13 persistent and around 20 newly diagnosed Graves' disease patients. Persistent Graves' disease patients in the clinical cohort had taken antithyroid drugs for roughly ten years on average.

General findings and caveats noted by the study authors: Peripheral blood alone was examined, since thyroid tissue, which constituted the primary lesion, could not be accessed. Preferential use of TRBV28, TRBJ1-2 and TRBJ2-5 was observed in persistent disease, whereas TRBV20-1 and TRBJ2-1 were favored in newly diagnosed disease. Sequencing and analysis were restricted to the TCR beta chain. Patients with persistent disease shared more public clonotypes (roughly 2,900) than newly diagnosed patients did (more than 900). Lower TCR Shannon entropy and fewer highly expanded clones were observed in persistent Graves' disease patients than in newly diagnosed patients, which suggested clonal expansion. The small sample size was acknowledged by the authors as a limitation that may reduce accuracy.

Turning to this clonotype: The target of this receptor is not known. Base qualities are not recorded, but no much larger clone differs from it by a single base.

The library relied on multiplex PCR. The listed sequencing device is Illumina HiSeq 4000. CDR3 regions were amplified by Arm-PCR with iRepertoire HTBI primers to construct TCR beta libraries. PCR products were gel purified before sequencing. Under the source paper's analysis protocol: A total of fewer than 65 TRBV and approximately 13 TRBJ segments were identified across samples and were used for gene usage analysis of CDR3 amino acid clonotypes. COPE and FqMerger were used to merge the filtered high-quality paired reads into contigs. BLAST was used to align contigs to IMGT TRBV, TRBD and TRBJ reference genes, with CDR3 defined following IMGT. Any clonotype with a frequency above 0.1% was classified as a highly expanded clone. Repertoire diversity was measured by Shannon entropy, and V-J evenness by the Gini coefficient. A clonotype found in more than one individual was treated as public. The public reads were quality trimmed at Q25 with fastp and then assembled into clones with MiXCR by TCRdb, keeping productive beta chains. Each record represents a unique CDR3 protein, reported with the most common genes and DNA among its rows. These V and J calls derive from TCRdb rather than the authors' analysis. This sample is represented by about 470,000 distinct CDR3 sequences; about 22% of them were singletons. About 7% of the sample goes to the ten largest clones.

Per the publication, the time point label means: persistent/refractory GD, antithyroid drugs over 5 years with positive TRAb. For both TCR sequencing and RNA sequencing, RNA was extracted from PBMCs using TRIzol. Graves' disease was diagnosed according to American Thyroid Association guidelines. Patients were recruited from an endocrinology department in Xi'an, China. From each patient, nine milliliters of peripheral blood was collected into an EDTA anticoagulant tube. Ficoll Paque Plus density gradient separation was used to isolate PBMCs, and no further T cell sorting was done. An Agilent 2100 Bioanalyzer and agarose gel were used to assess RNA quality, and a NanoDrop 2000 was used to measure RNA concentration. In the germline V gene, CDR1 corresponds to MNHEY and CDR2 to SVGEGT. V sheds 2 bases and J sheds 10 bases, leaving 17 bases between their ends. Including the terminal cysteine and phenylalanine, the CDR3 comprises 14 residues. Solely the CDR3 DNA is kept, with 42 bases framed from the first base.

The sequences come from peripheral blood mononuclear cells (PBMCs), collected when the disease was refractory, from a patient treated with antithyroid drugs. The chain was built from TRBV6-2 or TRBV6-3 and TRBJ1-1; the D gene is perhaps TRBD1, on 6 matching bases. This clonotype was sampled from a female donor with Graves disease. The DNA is TGTGCCAGCAGTTACCCAATCAGGGGCCGCGGAGCTTTCTTT. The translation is CASSYPIRGRGAFF.